The 2 T cell receptor beta chains below were found in one sample sequenced in a study of OX40 agonist ivuxolimab in advanced cancers. Produced via immunoSEQ multiplex PCR; TCRdb's table is partial and in-frame only. Of just under 65,000 clones in the sample, 84% were seen once. Material: CD4+ or CD8+ T cells sorted from blood, obtained in a trial of the OX40 agonist ivuxolimab. These receptors were taken from an adult with an advanced solid tumor such as melanoma, head and neck, liver or kidney cancer.

The genes are TRBV11-3 and TRBJ2-7, with 7 bases aligning to TRBD1. This CDR3 has 14 amino acids. V lost 5 bases, J lost 6 bases, and 10 bases stayed unmatched. Per germline, CDR1 SGHNT and CDR2 YENEEA. CDR3 nucleotides: TGTGCCAGCAGCCCTCAACCCAACAGGGGCGAGCAGTACTTC. Its protein is CASSPQPNRGEQYF. The entire variable domain, with the rest obtained from reference TRBV11-3 and TRBJ2-7, is as follows: EAGVVQSPRYKIIEKKQPVAFWCNPISGHNTLYWYLQNLGQGPELLIRYENEEAVDDSQLPKDRFSAERLKGVDSTLKIQPAELGDSAVYLCASSPQPNRGEQYFGPGTRLTVT.

Only one count was recorded for this clone. The rearrangement joins TRBV28 to TRBJ2-7; 8 nucleotides agree with TRBD1. Trimming at V came to 4 bases and at J to 2 bases, leaving 10 bases not matched to a gene. Per germline, CDR1 MDHEN and CDR2 SYDVKM. The CDR3 is 16 amino acids. DNA of the CDR3: TGTGCCAGCAGTTCTACGTCCTTCAGGGGGCCCTACGAGCAGTACTTC. Translated, it gives CASSSTSFRGPYEQYF. Full variable domain (rest looked up from reference TRBV28 and TRBJ2-7): DVKVTQSSRYLVKRTGEKVFLECVQDMDHENMFWYRQDPGLGLRLIYFSYDVKMKEKGDIPEGYSVSREKKERFSLILESASTNQTSMYLCASSSTSFRGPYEQYFGPGTRLTVT.